These 5 T cell receptor beta chains originate from one sample sequenced in a study of siplizumab effects on memory and regulatory T cells. Sequenced by immunoSEQ multiplex PCR; TCRdb stores in-frame clones only, minus some. This sample has 85,000 to 95,000 clones, with approximately 93% found just once. Sample: non-Treg CD4+ T cells sorted from blood. Every receptor here comes from a human donor in good health.

V gene TRBV9 combines with J gene TRBJ2-5, with 9 nucleotides matching TRBD2. The CDR3 length is 16 residues. Germline assignment: CDR1 SGDLS and CDR2 YYNGEE. The V and J ends lost 0 bases and 2 bases, in that order; junction bases with no gene match: 5. The DNA of the CDR3 is TGTGCCAGCAGCGTAGCTCCAGCGGGGGGACAAGAGACCCAGTACTTC. Protein: CASSVAPAGGQETQYF. The complete variable domain, with remaining parts taken from reference TRBV9 and TRBJ2-5, reads DSGVTQTPKHLITATGQRVTLRCSPRSGDLSVYWYQQSLDQGLQFLIQYYNGEERAKGNILERFSAQQFPDLHSELNLSSLELGDSALYFCASSVAPAGGQETQYFGPGTRLLVL.

This rearrangement joins TRBV6-1 to TRBJ1-1, with 7 bases that match TRBD1. Trimming at V came to 5 bases and at J to 3 bases, leaving 6 bases not matched to a gene. CDR3 length: 14 amino acids. The germline V gene has CDR1 MNHNS and CDR2 SASEGT. In DNA, the CDR3 is TGTGCCAGCAGTCCCCGGGACAGCTACACTGAAGCTTTCTTT. Encoded protein: CASSPRDSYTEAFF.

The CDR3 region has the DNA TGTGCCAGCAGTTCACGACAGGGCAAGAACTACGAGCAGTACTTC. This codes for CASSSRQGKNYEQYF. The chain couples TRBV6-1 to TRBJ2-7, with 7 bases lining up with TRBD1. In germline, CDR1 is MNHNS, CDR2 SASEGT. The CDR3 runs to 15 residues. V was pared by 5 bases and J by 3 bases, with 10 bases of the junction left unmatched.

V gene TRBV5-6 combines with J gene TRBJ2-1; D gene ambiguous. V lost 0 bases to trimming and J lost 3 bases, with 13 bases between them. Germline values: CDR1 SGHDT, CDR2 YYEEEE. The CDR3 is 16 amino acids. CDR3 nucleotides: TGTGCCAGCAGCTTGGAAGTCACTTCCGGCTACAATGAGCAGTTCTTC. It specifies CASSLEVTSGYNEQFF.

V gene TRBV12-5 combines with J gene TRBJ2-7; maybe TRBD2 (5 bases). This CDR3 contains 12 residues. The germline CDR1 and CDR2 sequences are LGHNT and FRNRAP. V lost 6 bases and J 4 bases, leaving 10 bases between the germline ends. This chain's CDR3 is CASGPGLYEQYF. As DNA, the CDR3 is TGTGCTAGTGGCCCGGGGTTGTACGAGCAGTACTTC. The full variable domain, its missing parts supplied by reference TRBV12-5 and TRBJ2-7, is DARVTQTPRHKVTEMGQEVTMRCQPILGHNTVFWYRQTMMQGLELLAYFRNRAPLDDSGMPKDRFSAEMPDATLATLKIQPSEPRDSAVYFCASGPGLYEQYFGPGTRLTVT.